This entry lists 19 T cell receptor delta chains sequenced from one sample in a study of gamma-delta chains in newborns, infants, children (dated by TCRdb to 2018 to 2020). Sequenced using an Illumina MiSeq. Clonotypes were called again by TCRdb from the public reads via CATT, and duplicate nucleotide sequences were then merged into one entry. Counted in this sample were about 7,600 delta-chain clones; 0.6% to 0.8% of them appeared once. 15% of the sample belongs to the ten largest clones. The sequenced sample was blood. The origin of the receptors is a child who was a newborn, infant or young child, either healthy, febrile or measles-vaccinated (not recorded which).

In its sample, this clone was seen a few times. TCRdb records a much larger clone's protein for this DNA, with a difference at residue 3 that likely arises from a read error; the protein given is the translation of the DNA. The genes are TRDV2 and TRDJ3; TRDD3 agrees at 9 bases. The CDR3 extends over 20 amino acids. Germline V gene data show CDR1 as GEAIGNYY and CDR2 as EKD. Here the CDR3 reads CARDTVTGGPSSWDTRQMFF. The CDR3 nucleotides read TGTGCCCGTGACACCGTGACTGGGGGACCCAGCTCCTGGGACACCCGACAGATGTTTTTC.

This clone has more than one count but fewer than ten. A clone one base away is much larger, so this may be a read error. This sample includes further DNA sequences coding for the same CDR3. The chain couples TRDV2 to TRDJ3, with 8 bases matching TRDD3. V lost 5 bases to trimming and J lost 1 base; unmatched junction nucleotides: 15. This CDR3 region has 20 residues. Germline values: CDR1 GEAIGNYY, CDR2 EKD. CDR3 in DNA: TGTGCCTGTGTTTCTACTGGGGGGTACGGGACTTCCTGGGACACCCGACAGATGTTTTTC. Encoded protein: CACVSTGGYGTSWDTRQMFF.

Note on this clone: The likely explanation is a read error, given a far larger clone one base away. The chain is built from TRDV2 and TRDJ2; D may be TRDD3 (6 bases). Germline values: CDR1 GEAIGNYY, CDR2 EKD. The CDR3 consists of 15 residues. The CDR3 DNA sequence: TGTGCCTGTGTGCGGGATAACCGCTTGACAGCACTACTCTTCTTT. Its protein product is CACVRDNRLTALLFF.

Of note for this clone: TCRdb's protein for this DNA is that of a much larger clone and differs from the translation at residue 14, likely a read error; the protein shown is the DNA translation. The chain is built from TRDV2 and TRDJ3; D perhaps matches TRDD3 (6 bases). Germline-derived CDR1 and CDR2 are GEAIGNYY and EKD. This CDR3 is 18 amino acids long. The CDR3 loop is CACDTVGGPSWDTQQMFF. DNA for the CDR3: TGTGCCTGTGACACGGTTGGGGGCCCCTCCTGGGACACCCAACAGATGTTTTTC.

As for this clone: TCRdb assigns this DNA the protein of a much larger clone, which departs from its translation at residue 5; this likely reflects a read error, and the protein shown comes from translating the DNA. The gene calls are TRDV2 and TRDJ1; TRDD3 aligns across 9 bases. The CDR3 is 14 amino acids. V lost 3 bases and J lost 7; bases outside the gene matches: 8. Germline CDR1 reads GEAIGNYY; CDR2 reads EKD. The CDR3 here is CACDLILGEVKLIF. The CDR3 nucleotides are TGTGCCTGTGACCTCATACTGGGGGAGGTTAAACTCATCTTT.

The sample holds many counts of this clone. Within the sample, other DNA sequences also encode this same CDR3. The genes are TRDV1 and TRDJ1, with D possibly being TRDD2 (8 bases). CDR1 and CDR2 from the germline V gene are TSWWSYY and QGS. V lost 3 bases, J lost 0 bases, and 32 bases lay in between. The CDR3 has 22 amino acids. CDR3 in amino acids: CALGDPLPKPYWGDSYTDKLIF. For the CDR3, the DNA is TGTGCTCTTGGGGATCCCCTTCCTAAACCGTACTGGGGCGACTCGTACACCGATAAACTCATCTTT.

Only a few counts were recorded for this clone. A read error may explain this, as a much larger clone is one base away. At the DNA level, this CDR3 is encoded by other sequences in the same sample as well. V and J are TRDV2 and TRDJ3; TRDD3 matches 7 bases. The CDR3 spans 18 residues. Germline V gene lookup returns CDR1 GEAIGNYY and CDR2 EKD. The CDR3 nucleotides read TGTGCCTGTGACACCGCAGGGGGATCCTCCTGGGACACCCGGCAGATGTTTTTC. This encodes CACDTAGGSSWDTRQMFF.

This clone occurred a few times. This could be a read error, since a much larger clone is one nucleotide away. The sample carries other DNA sequences with the same CDR3. This rearrangement joins TRDV1 to TRDJ3, with 10 positions matching TRDD3. The V segment lost 5 bases and the J segment 0 bases; nucleotides outside the gene matches: 13. Germline V gives CDR1 TSWWSYY, CDR2 QGS. The CDR3 extends over 21 amino acids. The CDR3, as DNA: TGTGCTCTTGGGCCTAAAGGTGACTGGGGGATCGCCTCCTGGGACACCCGACAGATGTTTTTC. Amino acids: CALGPKGDWGIASWDTRQMFF.

For this clone: This likely stems from a read error, as it lies one base from a far larger clone. The sample has other DNA sequences that encode this CDR3 too. The chain has TRDV2 and TRDJ2, with a possible D match to TRDD3 (6 bases). CDR1 is GEAIGNYY, CDR2 EKD, per germline. CDR3 length: 14 amino acids. CDR3 DNA sequence: TGTGCCTGTGACACCTGGGGGCTTACAGCGCAACTCTTCTTT. Protein product: CACDTWGLTAQLFF.

This clone was counted a few times. TCRdb records a much larger clone's protein for this DNA, with a difference at residue 14 that likely arises from a read error; the protein given is the translation of the DNA. This sequence joins TRDV2 and TRDJ3, with 12 bases aligning to TRDD3. The germline V gene encodes CDR1 GEAIGNYY and CDR2 EKD. The CDR3 length is 20 residues. As DNA, the CDR3 is TGTGCCTGTGACCCTACTGGGGGATACAGGGGCTCCTGGGGCACCCGACAGATGTTTTTC. Translated: CACDPTGGYRGSWGTRQMFF.

This clone was counted a few times. TCRdb assigns this DNA the protein of a much larger clone, which departs from its translation at residue 13; this likely reflects a read error, and the protein shown comes from translating the DNA. This chain connects TRDV2 to TRDJ3; possible D gene TRDD3, 5 bases. The germline gives CDR1 GEAIGNYY, CDR2 EKD. The CDR3 is made up of 18 amino acids. The CDR3 region is CACDTGDPRSWDARQMFF. The CDR3 DNA reads as TGTGCCTGTGACACTGGGGACCCGCGCTCCTGGGACGCCCGACAGATGTTTTTC.

In its sample, this clone was seen a few times. TCRdb records a much larger clone's protein for this DNA, with a difference at residue 3 that likely arises from a read error; the protein given is the translation of the DNA. This chain uses TRDV2 with TRDJ3, with D tentatively TRDD3 (6 bases). Germline V CDR1 and CDR2: GEAIGNYY, EKD. The CDR3 sequence is 18 residues long. The CDR3 DNA is TGTGCCCGTGACACCGTTCTGGGGAGCTCCTGGGACACCCGACAGATGTTTTTC. Encoded protein: CARDTVLGSSWDTRQMFF.

Comments on this clone: A far larger clone is only one base removed, so a read error is likely. Other DNA sequences in this specimen translate into the identical CDR3. This rearrangement joins TRDV2 to TRDJ3, with 7 bases matching TRDD3. The germline V gene encodes CDR1 GEAIGNYY and CDR2 EKD. The CDR3 has 18 amino acids. V was pared by 1 base and J by 1 base, with 6 bases of the junction left unmatched. CDR3 loop: CACDTGGPSSWDTRQMFF. The CDR3 coding sequence is TGTGCCTGTGACACTGGGGGACCCAGTTCCTGGGACACCCGACAGATGTTTTTC.

This clone was counted a few times. The mismatch at residue 12 between this DNA's translation and the TCRdb protein of a much larger clone likely reflects a read error; the protein shown is translated from the DNA. The chain carries TRDV2 and TRDJ3; 9 nucleotides agree with TRDD3. Germline V gives CDR1 GEAIGNYY, CDR2 EKD. The CDR3 is 18 amino acids. The CDR3 spells CACDTVLGDSWYTRQMFF. The DNA of the CDR3 is TGTGCCTGTGACACCGTACTGGGGGACTCCTGGTACACCCGACAGATGTTTTTC.

This clone was detected many times. Different DNA sequences within this sample yield the same CDR3. The rearrangement uses TRDV2 and TRDJ3; 10 bases are shared with TRDD3. CDR1 and CDR2 (germline): GEAIGNYY, EKD. This CDR3 is built from 20 residues. V shed 0 bases, J shed 0 bases, and the junction held 7 bases outside the gene matches. The CDR3 spells CACDTVLGDTRSWDTRQMFF. The CDR3 region has the DNA TGTGCCTGTGACACCGTGTTGGGGGATACCCGCTCCTGGGACACCCGACAGATGTTTTTC.

This clone was counted a few times. The amino acid sequence in TCRdb belongs to a much larger clone and departs from this DNA's translation at residue 12, likely a sequencing read error; the sequence shown is translated from the DNA. The genes are TRDV2 and TRDJ2; maybe TRDD3 (6 bases). The germline CDR1 and CDR2 sequences are GEAIGNYY and EKD. This CDR3 has 14 residues. CDR3 protein: CACDTWGLTAQPFF. DNA of the CDR3: TGTGCCTGTGACACCTGGGGATTGACAGCACAACCCTTCTTT.

Details on this clone: The protein recorded in TCRdb matches a much larger clone and deviates from this DNA's translation at residue 9, suggesting a read error; the protein here is obtained by translating the DNA. The chain carries TRDV2 and TRDJ3; TRDD3 aligns across 7 bases. The CDR3 covers 20 residues. Germline loops: CDR1 GEAIGNYY, CDR2 EKD. Germline trimming cut 0 bases from V and 0 bases from J; bases unmatched to any gene: 10. The DNA of the CDR3 is TGTGCCTGTGACACCGTGTCCTGGTGGATACGCTCCTGGGACACCCGACAGATGTTTTTC. Translating gives CACDTVSWWIRSWDTRQMFF.

About this clone: A read error may be the cause here, since a much bigger clone is one base away. Other DNA sequences in the same sample also yield this CDR3. The genes are TRDV2 and TRDJ2; possibly TRDD3 for D (6 bases). Germline V gene sequence: CDR1 GEAIGNYY, CDR2 EKD. This CDR3 comprises 15 residues. V dropped 1 base and J dropped 2 bases, with 10 bases sitting between them. The CDR3 is CACDTGGYLTAQLFF. DNA for the CDR3: TGTGCCTGTGACACTGGGGGGTACTTGACAGCACAACTCTTCTTT.

This clone was found many times. A far larger clone is one nucleotide away, so this likely arose from a read error. The J gene is TRDJ3, the V gene TRDV2; D is unclear. CDR1 is GEAIGNYY and CDR2 is EKD in the germline V gene. The CDR3 runs to 13 residues. CDR3 sequence reads: CARDTWDTRQMFF. The CDR3 region has the DNA TGTGCCCGTGACACCTGGGACACCCGACAGATGTTTTTC.